This TCR beta chain was sequenced for a study of cytomegalovirus exposure and HLA in healthy donors. Study results and limitations: There were three CMV-associated chains whose specificity for CMV antigens was confirmed in vitro. According to an earlier analysis, most TCR beta V segments yielded productive rearrangements about 87% or about 30% of the time. Usually a TCR sequence was rare, but some public TCRs were found in many donors.

Comment on this clone: The antigen is unknown.

Germline-derived CDR1 and CDR2 are SEHNR and FQNEAQ (reference sequence). This CDR3 contains 14 residues. The V and J ends lost 5 bases and 0 bases respectively, with 8 bases between them. The study ran its PCR with 60 Vbeta and 13 Jbeta primers. The assay was immunoSEQ multiplex PCR, and TCRdb's table has in-frame clones only and misses some. The data hold 90,000 to 100,000 clones, with around 77% observed a single time. There were likely unrecorded immune exposures, though donors were nominally healthy when sampled. The TCR comes from a woman in her sixties in good health and CMV-seropositive. The chain recombines TRBV7-9 with TRBJ1-3; D not certain. The sequenced sample consisted of PBMCs. CDR3 in DNA: TGTGCCAGCAGCGAGCCTGTCTCTGGAAACACCATATATTTT. Translated: CASSEPVSGNTIYF.